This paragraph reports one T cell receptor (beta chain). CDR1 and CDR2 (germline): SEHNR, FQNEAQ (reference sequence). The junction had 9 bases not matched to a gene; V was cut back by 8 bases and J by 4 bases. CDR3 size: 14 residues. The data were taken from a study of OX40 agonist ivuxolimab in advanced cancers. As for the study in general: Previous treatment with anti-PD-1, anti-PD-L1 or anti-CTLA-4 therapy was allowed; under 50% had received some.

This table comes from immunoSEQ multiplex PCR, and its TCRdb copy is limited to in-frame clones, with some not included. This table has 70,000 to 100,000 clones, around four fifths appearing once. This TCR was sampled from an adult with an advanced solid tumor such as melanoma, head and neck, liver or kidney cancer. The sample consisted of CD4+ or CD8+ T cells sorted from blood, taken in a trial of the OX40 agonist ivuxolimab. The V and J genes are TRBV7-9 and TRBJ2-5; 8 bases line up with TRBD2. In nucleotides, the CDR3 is TGTGCCAGCGGGACTTTAGCGGGACGAGAGACCCAGTACTTC. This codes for CASGTLAGRETQYF. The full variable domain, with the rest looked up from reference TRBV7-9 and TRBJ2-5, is DTGVSQNPRHKITKRGQNVTFRCDPISEHNRLYWYRQTLGQGPEFLTYFQNEAQLEKSRLLSDRFSAERPKGSFSTLEIQRTEQGDSAMYLCASGTLAGRETQYFGPGTRLLVL.